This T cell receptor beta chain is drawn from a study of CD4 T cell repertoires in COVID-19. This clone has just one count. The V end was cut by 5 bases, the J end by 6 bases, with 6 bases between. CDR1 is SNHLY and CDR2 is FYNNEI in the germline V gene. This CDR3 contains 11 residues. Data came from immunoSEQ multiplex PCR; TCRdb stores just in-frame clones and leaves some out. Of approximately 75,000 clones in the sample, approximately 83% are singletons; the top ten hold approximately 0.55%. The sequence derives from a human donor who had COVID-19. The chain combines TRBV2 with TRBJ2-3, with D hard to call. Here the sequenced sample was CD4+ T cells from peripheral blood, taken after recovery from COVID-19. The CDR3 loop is CASSLRDTQYF. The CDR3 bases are TGTGCCAGCAGTCTACGGGATACGCAGTATTTT.